What follows are 25 T cell receptor beta chains derived from one specimen sequenced in a study of cytomegalovirus exposure and HLA in healthy donors. The PCR was carried out with 60 Vbeta primers and 13 Jbeta primers. Assay: immunoSEQ multiplex PCR; the TCRdb copy retains only in-frame clones and omits some. In the table there are 95,000 to 120,000 clones, 67% of which are singletons. The sample comprised PBMCs. The receptors originated from a man aged 18 to 29 in good health and CMV-seropositive.

The chain joins TRBV10-3 to TRBJ2-5; D possibly corresponds to TRBD2 (7 bases). This CDR3 has 14 amino acids. Trimming removed 10 bases from V and 2 bases from J, with 17 bases in between. Germline lookup yields CDR1 ENHRY and CDR2 SYGVKD. DNA of the CDR3: TGTGCCACCTCCCAGGGGAGGGGTCAAGAGACCCAGTACTTC. This codes for CATSQGRGQETQYF.

This sequence joins TRBV5-1 and TRBJ1-2; 8 bases align to TRBD1. CDR1 SGHRS and CDR2 YFSETQ come from the germline V gene. The CDR3 sequence is 13 residues long. J gave up 2 bases and V 5 bases, and 2 bases lay outside the gene matches. CDR3 residues: CASSTGGNYGYTF. CDR3 sequence (DNA): TGCGCCAGCAGTACAGGGGGGAACTATGGCTACACCTTC.

The chain uses TRBV6-1 and TRBJ2-7; 10 bases are shared with TRBD2. This CDR3 comprises 15 residues. The germline gives CDR1 MNHNS, CDR2 SASEGT. J was trimmed by 3 bases and V by 4 bases; bases with no gene match: 6. The CDR3 DNA reads as TGTGCCAGCAGTGTCCTAGCGGGGGCCTTCTACGAGCAGTACGTC. Protein sequence: CASSVLAGAFYEQYV.

The chain is built from TRBV11-3 and TRBJ2-2, with 7 bases fitting TRBD1. The CDR3 runs 15 residues. The J segment lost 6 bases and the V segment lost 5 bases, leaving 9 bases of the junction unmatched. The germline CDR1 and CDR2 sequences are SGHNT and YENEEA. The CDR3 loop reads CASSGNRGTAGELFF. The CDR3 nucleotides read TGTGCCAGCAGCGGAAACAGGGGTACGGCCGGGGAGCTGTTTTTT.

This chain joins TRBV6-4 and TRBJ1-1, with 7 nucleotides matching TRBD1. This CDR3 has 14 amino acids. The germline gives CDR1 MRHNA, CDR2 SNTAGT. J was trimmed by 2 bases and V by 6 bases; bases with no gene match: 6. The CDR3 reads CASSRGTANTEAFF. CDR3 sequence (DNA): TGTGCCAGCAGCCGGGGGACAGCTAACACTGAAGCTTTCTTT.

The CDR3 loop reads CASSLTGVTEAFF. The DNA for the CDR3 is TGTGCCAGTAGCTTGACAGGGGTCACTGAAGCTTTCTTT. The V call is TRBV19, the J call TRBJ1-1; 8 positions agree with TRBD1. CDR1 is LNHDA, CDR2 SQIVND, per germline (reference sequence). After removal of 6 bases from V and 4 bases from J, the junction contained 4 bases not matched to a gene. The CDR3 length is 13 residues.

This chain connects TRBV9 to TRBJ2-3, with 13 bases that match TRBD2. Per the germline V gene, CDR1 is SGDLS and CDR2 is YYNGEE. The CDR3 runs to 20 residues. J was trimmed by 0 bases and V by 4 bases; bases with no gene match: 14. CDR3 region: CASSLQGLAGLYISTDTQYF. DNA of the CDR3: TGTGCCAGCAGCCTGCAGGGACTAGCGGGGCTTTATATTAGCACAGATACGCAGTATTTT. The full variable domain, completed using reference TRBV9 and TRBJ2-3, is DSGVTQTPKHLITATGQRVTLRCSPRSGDLSVYWYQQSLDQGLQFLIQYYNGEERAKGNILERFSAQQFPDLHSELNLSSLELGDSALYFCASSLQGLAGLYISTDTQYFGPGTRLTVL.

This clone was detected only a few times. The chain has TRBV2 and TRBJ1-4; no firm D call. V was cut by 11 bases and J by 0 bases, with 16 bases left in between. CDR3 length: 15 amino acids. Germline CDR1 reads SNHLY; CDR2 reads FYNNEI. The DNA of the CDR3 is TGTGCCGCTTCAGGAGGTAGTACAACTAATGAAAAACTGTTTTTT. This translates into CAASGGSTTNEKLFF.

The chain combines TRBV12-5 with TRBJ2-3; TRBD2 matches 10 bases. The V gene's germline CDR1 is LGHNT and CDR2 FRNRAP. The CDR3 totals 16 residues. The V gene end was trimmed by 0 bases and the J gene end by 4 bases; junction bases not matched to a gene: 4. CDR3 nucleotides: TGTGCTAGTGGTTTGGTACTTAGCGGGGGGCCAGATACGCAGTATTTT. Translating gives CASGLVLSGGPDTQYF. The whole variable domain, filled in from reference TRBV12-5 and TRBJ2-3, reads DARVTQTPRHKVTEMGQEVTMRCQPILGHNTVFWYRQTMMQGLELLAYFRNRAPLDDSGMPKDRFSAEMPDATLATLKIQPSEPRDSAVYFCASGLVLSGGPDTQYFGPGTRLTVL.

The V gene is TRBV28, the J gene TRBJ2-5; D possibly corresponds to TRBD2 (6 bases). Trimming cost V 6 bases and J 2 bases, with 16 bases left between them. The CDR3 spans 15 residues. Germline CDR1 and CDR2: MDHEN and SYDVKM. The chain's CDR3 is CASRRDFGGQETQYF. The CDR3 nucleotides read TGTGCCAGCAGGCGGGACTTTGGGGGACAAGAGACCCAGTACTTC.

DNA for the CDR3: TGTGCCACCAGCTGGACAGATAACACTGAAGCTTTCTTT. Translating it yields CATSWTDNTEAFF. The chain carries TRBV15 and TRBJ1-1; tentatively, D is TRBD1 (6 bases). V was shortened by 5 bases and J by 2 bases, with 9 bases between the two germline ends. Per the germline V gene, CDR1 is LNHNV and CDR2 is YYDKDF (reference sequence). The CDR3 totals 13 residues. Filled out from reference TRBV15 and TRBJ1-1, the complete variable domain reads DAMVIQNPRYQVTQFGKPVTLSCSQTLNHNVMYWYQQKSSQAPKLLFHYYDKDFNNEADTPDNFQSRRPNTSFCFLDIRSPGLGDTAMYLCATSWTDNTEAFFGQGTRLTVV.

The chain combines TRBV11-2 with TRBJ2-1; possibly TRBD2 for D (6 bases). The CDR3 spans 13 residues. Germline CDR1 and CDR2: SGHAT and FQNNGV. V gave up 4 bases and J gave up 10 bases, with 14 bases separating them. CDR3 region: CASSSQIRGEQFF. Here the CDR3 DNA reads TGTGCCAGCAGCTCCCAGATTCGGGGGGAGCAGTTCTTC.

This clone was seen only a few times. The chain joins TRBV5-1 to TRBJ1-1; maybe TRBD1 (5 bases). The CDR3 has 12 amino acids. Between the trimmed V and J ends, which lost 3 bases and 5 bases, there was a span of 8 bases. In germline, CDR1 is SGHRS, CDR2 YFSETQ. The CDR3 DNA follows: TGCGCCAGCAGCTGGGGGGATACTGAAGCTTTCTTT. Amino acid sequence: CASSWGDTEAFF.

This clone was counted a few times. An end of the junction does not agree with germline; a read error may underlie this. This chain connects TRBV5-1 to TRBJ1-1; 10 bases map to TRBD1. The germline gives CDR1 SGHRS, CDR2 YFSETQ. The CDR3 contains 16 residues. The CDR3 spells CASSLPRTGGNPEAFF. CDR3 DNA sequence: TGCGCCAGCAGCTTACCCCGGACAGGGGGGAACCCTGAAGCTTTCTTT.

This sequence joins TRBV6-1 and TRBJ2-3, with D uncertain. The CDR3 is 13 residues long. Germline CDR1 MNHNS, CDR2 SASEGT. The V end lost 3 bases, the J end lost 2 bases, and 6 bases lay between the germline ends. The CDR3 region has the DNA TGTGCCAGCAGTGACGCTATCACAGATACGCAGTATTTT. The encoded protein is CASSDAITDTQYF.

The rearrangement uses TRBV19 and TRBJ2-5; tentatively, D is TRBD1 (6 bases). V gave up 10 bases and J gave up 5 bases, with 26 bases separating them. This CDR3 contains 16 residues. From germline, CDR1 is LNHDA and CDR2 SQIVND (reference sequence). For the CDR3, the DNA is TGTGCCACCTCGGACTGGGCCAGGGGAACGGCCGAGACCCAGTACTTC. Translation gives CATSDWARGTAETQYF.

The V call is TRBV28, the J call TRBJ2-5; 7 bases are shared with TRBD1. Germline CDR1 MDHEN, CDR2 SYDVKM. Unmatched junction bases numbered 5, after V lost 2 bases and J lost 5 bases. The CDR3 extends over 14 amino acids. As DNA, the CDR3 is TGTGCCAGCAGTTTAGCAGGGACAGCCGAGACCCAGTACTTC. Its protein is CASSLAGTAETQYF.

The chain joins TRBV30 to TRBJ1-4; 8 nucleotides align to TRBD1. CDR1 and CDR2 from the germline V gene are GTSNPN and SVGIG (reference sequence). Trimming at V came to 3 bases and at J to 10 bases, leaving 7 bases not matched to a gene. The CDR3 has 13 residues. In nucleotides, the CDR3 is TGTGCCTGGAGGCTACAGGGGGTGGCAAAACTGTTTTTT. It yields the protein CAWRLQGVAKLFF.

This clone has more than one count but fewer than ten. J is TRBJ1-3 and V is TRBV2; D remains unclear. The CDR3 is 14 amino acids. The germline V gene has CDR1 SNHLY and CDR2 FYNNEI. The V gene lost 7 bases and the J gene lost 0 bases, with 10 bases spanning the gap. The CDR3 DNA is TGTGCCAGCATAGGTACGGGCTCTGGAAACACCATATATTTT. It translates to CASIGTGSGNTIYF. Full variable domain (outside the CDR3, taken from reference TRBV2 and TRBJ1-3): EPEVTQTPSHQVTQMGQEVILRCVPISNHLYFYWYRQILGQKVEFLVSFYNNEISEKSEIFDDQFSVERPDGSNFTLKIRSTKLEDSAMYFCASIGTGSGNTIYFGEGSWLTVV.

This clone was counted a few times. The chain couples TRBV29-1 to TRBJ1-2, with TRBD1 as a possible D gene (6 bases). V dropped 4 bases and J dropped 6 bases, with 9 bases sitting between them. Germline CDR1 SQVTM, CDR2 ANQGSEA. This CDR3 is built from 11 residues. CDR3 in amino acids: CSVAGDDGYTF. In nucleotides, the CDR3 is TGCAGCGTTGCAGGGGATGATGGCTACACCTTC.

CDR3 loop: CASRVLRGTNEKLFF. The CDR3 coding sequence is TGTGCCAGCAGGGTCCTTCGAGGAACAAATGAAAAACTGTTTTTT. The rearrangement links TRBV6-1 to TRBJ1-4; D gene uncertain. The CDR3 length is 15 residues. Germline V gives CDR1 MNHNS, CDR2 SASEGT. The ends were cut back, 6 bases at V and 5 bases at J, with 16 bases in the middle.

J is TRBJ2-3 and V is TRBV27, with TRBD2 matching over 9 bases. The CDR3 length is 17 residues. The V gene's germline CDR1 is MNHEY and CDR2 SMNVEV (reference sequence). Trimming at V came to 5 bases and at J to 3 bases, leaving 12 bases not matched to a gene. The CDR3 sequence is CASSPSGAGGQTDTQYF. The CDR3 coding sequence is TGTGCCAGCAGTCCCTCAGGGGCGGGGGGGCAGACAGATACGCAGTATTTT.

The V gene is TRBV6-5, the J gene TRBJ2-5; the match to TRBD1 covers 8 bases. The junction had 11 bases not matched to a gene; V was cut back by 0 bases and J by 14 bases. The CDR3 loop spans 14 amino acids. Looked up from germline, CDR1 is MNHEY and CDR2 is SVGAGI. CDR3 coding DNA: TGTGCCAGCAGTTACTCCTGGGGCCAGGGACAGGATTACTTC. Encoded protein: CASSYSWGQGQDYF.

The chain carries TRBV10-3 and TRBJ2-7, with 11 bases identical to TRBD2. This CDR3 comprises 16 residues. Germline-derived CDR1 and CDR2 are ENHRY and SYGVKD. V shed 10 bases, J shed 0 bases, and the junction held 11 bases outside the gene matches. CDR3 bases: TGTGCCACGGGACCTAGCGGGGGGCAGAGCTCCTACGAGCAGTACGTC. It translates to CATGPSGGQSSYEQYV.

This clone has a handful of counts. The chain links TRBV2 to TRBJ1-1, with TRBD1 as a possible D gene (5 bases). CDR1 SNHLY and CDR2 FYNNEI come from the germline V gene. The CDR3 totals 13 residues. Deletions cut 6 bases from V and 2 bases from J, with 10 bases between. DNA for the CDR3: TGTGCCAGCAGACAGGCGATTAACACTGAAGCTTTCTTT. Amino acid sequence: CASRQAINTEAFF.